Below are 18 T cell receptor beta chains sequenced from a single sample in a study of sequential checkpoint blockade in melanoma (dated by TCRdb to the late 2010s). The treatment or condition label here, explained by the study, means: randomized to nivolumab then ipilimumab (arm A) or the reverse (arm B). Library generation was performed with the immunoSEQ multiplex PCR assay. Here the immuneACCESS table is served through TCRdb, limited to in-frame sequences with V and J called. Missing clones are a known gap in these copies; in checked studies unresolved V genes cover under half, and the rest lacks a known reason. This sample has fewer than 20,000 clones in its table, and about 67% of those were observed once. The ten top clones hold about a fifth of the sample. The input for sequencing was CD8+ T cells sorted from blood (inferred from file names), taken from a patient given nivolumab and ipilimumab in sequence. The receptors were gathered from a human donor with melanoma.

In nucleotides, the CDR3 is TGTGCCAGCAGTGGACTTCCCCGGAGCAATGAGCAGTTCTTC. This sequence encodes CASSGLPRSNEQFF. J is TRBJ2-1 and V is TRBV6-4; D remains ambiguous. The V end was cut by 4 bases, the J end by 6 bases, with 13 bases between. Germline V gives CDR1 MRHNA, CDR2 SNTAGT. The CDR3 is made up of 14 amino acids.

J is TRBJ2-1 and V is TRBV9, with TRBD1 matching over 11 bases. Germline CDR1 and CDR2: SGDLS and YYNGEE. The CDR3 has 15 residues. The ends lost 5 bases at V and 7 bases at J; junction bases unmatched: 8. CDR3 DNA: TGTGCCAGCAGTGCCGGGACAGGGGGTCGGAATGAGCAGTTCTTC. Translated: CASSAGTGGRNEQFF.

The V gene is TRBV9, the J gene TRBJ1-3; a possible D gene is TRBD1 (6 bases). CDR3 size: 15 residues. V was clipped by 1 base and J by 3 bases, with 11 bases between them. CDR1 is SGDLS and CDR2 is YYNGEE in the germline V gene. CDR3 sequence: CASSVQGSGGNTIYF. Written as DNA, the CDR3 is TGTGCCAGCAGCGTACAGGGGTCGGGTGGAAACACCATATATTTT.

The chain has TRBV6-1 and TRBJ1-2; D remains unclear. The CDR3 spans 15 residues. Trimming removed 2 bases at V and 3 bases at J, with 13 bases between. Germline lookup yields CDR1 MNHNS and CDR2 SASEGT. CDR3 in amino acids: CASSELTELYYGYTF. CDR3 coding DNA: TGTGCCAGCAGTGAATTAACAGAACTTTACTATGGCTACACCTTC.

There are a few counts of this clone. The V call is TRBV5-6, the J call TRBJ1-5; TRBD1 aligns across 9 bases. The germline V gene has CDR1 SGHDT and CDR2 YYEEEE. V trimming: 4 bases; J trimming: 5 bases; junction bases outside the gene matches: 1. The CDR3 totals 13 residues. In DNA, the CDR3 is TGTGCCAGCAGCCGGACAGGGGATCAGCCCCAGCATTTT. As protein: CASSRTGDQPQHF.

The CDR3 protein is CASSQVPGGLHEQYF. CDR3 bases: TGCGCCAGCAGCCAAGTCCCGGGGGGCCTCCACGAGCAGTACTTC. This chain connects TRBV4-3 to TRBJ2-7, with D perhaps TRBD2 (7 bases). The V and J ends lost 1 base and 5 bases respectively, with 15 bases between them. CDR3 length equals 15 residues. Germline assignment: CDR1 LGHNA and CDR2 YSLEER.

V is TRBV6-1 and J is TRBJ2-7, with D maybe TRBD2 (6 bases). The V end lost 8 bases, the J end lost 4 bases, and 21 bases lay between the germline ends. From germline, CDR1 is MNHNS and CDR2 SASEGT. The CDR3 is made up of 15 amino acids. The CDR3 sequence: CASLRRGGTSYEQYV. The CDR3 DNA is TGTGCCAGCCTGAGGCGAGGCGGGACGTCGTACGAGCAGTACGTC.

The rearrangement joins TRBV4-3 to TRBJ2-5, with no clear D. The CDR3 totals 12 residues. The germline gives CDR1 LGHNA, CDR2 YSLEER. The germline V and J ends were trimmed by 0 bases and 7 bases, with 6 bases remaining between them. The CDR3 nucleotides read TGCGCCAGCAGCCAAGATCTAGGGACCCAGTACTTC. Protein: CASSQDLGTQYF.

The V call is TRBV2, the J call TRBJ2-1, with 12 bases that match TRBD2. Germline CDR1 is SNHLY and CDR2 is FYNNEI. The CDR3 runs to 14 residues. Unmatched junction bases numbered 9, after V lost 11 bases and J lost 7 bases. As DNA, the CDR3 is TGTGCCGGACAACTAGCGGGGGGCCAGAATGAGCAGTTCTTC. Translating gives CAGQLAGGQNEQFF.

The chain is built from TRBV9 and TRBJ2-1; the D gene is possibly TRBD1 (5 bases). The CDR3 contains 17 residues. The V end lost 0 bases, the J end lost 2 bases, and 15 bases lay between the germline ends. Germline V gene data show CDR1 as SGDLS and CDR2 as YYNGEE. CDR3 in amino acids: CASSVVSSRATYNEQFF. CDR3 DNA: TGTGCCAGCAGCGTAGTATCGTCCAGGGCGACCTACAATGAGCAGTTCTTC.

The J gene is TRBJ1-2, the V gene TRBV6-5; maybe TRBD1 (5 bases). Germline CDR1 is MNHEY and CDR2 is SVGAGI. Trimming removed 0 bases from V and 2 bases from J, with 7 bases in between. This CDR3 comprises 14 residues. This CDR3 is CASSYSAGNYGYTF. DNA of the CDR3: TGTGCCAGCAGTTACTCGGCAGGGAACTATGGCTACACCTTC.

This clone showed up just a few times. V is TRBV5-3 and J is TRBJ2-7; D is perhaps TRBD1 (6 bases). TRBV5-3 is annotated as an ORF whose role is uncertain. This CDR3 is built from 11 residues. Trimming cost V 6 bases and J 6 bases, with 10 bases left between them. The CDR3 sequence is CARKGDIEQYV. The CDR3 nucleotides are TGTGCCAGAAAGGGGGACATCGAGCAGTACGTC.

The V call is TRBV5-8, the J call TRBJ2-1; 10 positions agree with TRBD2. The CDR3 extends over 17 amino acids. Germline V gene data show CDR1 as SGHTS and CDR2 as YDEGEE. V dropped 1 base and J dropped 2; count of bases not matched to a gene: 6. The CDR3 bases are TGTGCCAGCAGCTTGTGGCTAGCGGGGGATACCTACAATGAGCAGTTCTTC. Translation: CASSLWLAGDTYNEQFF. The full variable domain, with the rest looked up from reference TRBV5-8 and TRBJ2-1, is EAGVTQSPTHLIKTRGQQATLRCSPISGHTSVYWYQQALGLGLQFLLWYDEGEERNRGNFPPRFSGRQFPNYSSELNVNALELEDSALYLCASSLWLAGDTYNEQFFGPGTRLTVL.

The V and J genes are TRBV4-1 and TRBJ2-5; D is unresolved. V gave up 1 base and J gave up 0 bases, with 6 bases separating them. Germline lookup yields CDR1 MGHRA and CDR2 YSYEKL. The CDR3 runs to 14 residues. The CDR3 DNA reads TGCGCCAGCAGCCAAGTTGACAACCAAGAGACCCAGTACTTC. The encoded protein is CASSQVDNQETQYF.

This clone appeared a few times. The V call is TRBV7-9, the J call TRBJ1-2, with 7 bases identical to TRBD1. Germline CDR1 and CDR2: SEHNR and FQNEAQ (reference sequence). The length of the CDR3 is 14 residues. V lost 6 bases to trimming and J lost 4 bases; unmatched junction nucleotides: 8. The CDR3 protein is CASSSSTGFYGYTF. DNA of the CDR3: TGTGCCAGCAGTTCGTCGACAGGGTTCTATGGCTACACCTTC.

The chain uses TRBV6-5 and TRBJ2-3; 7 nucleotides line up with TRBD1. Germline V CDR1 and CDR2: MNHEY, SVGAGI. The J segment lost 10 bases and the V segment lost 6 bases, leaving 13 bases of the junction unmatched. This CDR3 has 14 amino acids. CDR3 in amino acids: CASRGTVLSGAQYF. Here the CDR3 DNA reads TGTGCCAGCAGGGGGACAGTCTTATCGGGTGCGCAGTATTTT.

The chain couples TRBV4-2 to TRBJ2-3, with 8 bases identical to TRBD2. The CDR3 runs to 17 residues. V lost 6 bases, J lost 1 base, and 12 bases stayed unmatched. In germline, CDR1 is LGHNA, CDR2 YNFKEQ. In DNA form, the CDR3 reads TGTGCCAGCAGACCTCACTCCGGGGGGGAGGGCACAGATACGCAGTATTTT. Translating gives CASRPHSGGEGTDTQYF.

This clone was seen more than once but under ten times. J is TRBJ1-1 and V is TRBV7-9; D is unclear. Trimming shortened V by 0 bases and J by 7 bases, and 3 bases separated the two germline ends. The CDR3 runs to 11 residues. CDR1 is SEHNR and CDR2 is FQNEAQ in the germline V gene (reference sequence). The CDR3 protein is CASSLAIEAFF. In nucleotides, the CDR3 is TGTGCCAGCAGCTTAGCCATTGAAGCTTTCTTT.